The clone carrying this TCR beta chain was seen at least ten times. What it binds is unknown. These data come from a study of regulatory T cells in long-lasting Graves disease. General study results and limits: Those with persistent disease had in common more public clonotypes (about 2,500) than new patients (approximately 990). When disease was persistent, TRBV28, TRBJ1-2 and TRBJ2-5 were the favored segments.

This sample's time point: newly diagnosed GD, antithyroid drugs for less than 3 months. Preparation of the TCR library used RNA extracted from PBMCs. The TCR beta library used iRepertoire HTBI primers with Arm-PCR amplification of CDR3. Using its own MiXCR run on the multiplex PCR reads, TCRdb lists one record per CDR3 protein. The profile shows some 490,000 distinct CDR3 sequences, about 11% of them singletons. Trimming cost V 3 bases and J 4 bases, with 12 bases left between them. Germline V gene data show CDR1 as SNHLY and CDR2 as FYNNEI. The CDR3 totals 14 residues. Separately, the same data were catalogued under a study of T cells in Graves' hyperthyroidism and ophthalmopathy.

The sequence was obtained from a woman in her twenties or thirties with Graves disease. This sample comprised peripheral blood mononuclear cells (PBMCs), obtained at new diagnosis, from a patient treated with antithyroid drugs. The chain links TRBV2 to TRBJ2-5, with D possibly being TRBD1 (6 bases). The CDR3: CASSDQGLGETQYF. DNA for the CDR3: TGTGCCAGCAGTGACCAGGGGCTGGGAGAGACCCAGTACTTC. The full variable domain, with the rest looked up from reference TRBV2 and TRBJ2-5, is EPEVTQTPSHQVTQMGQEVILRCVPISNHLYFYWYRQILGQKVEFLVSFYNNEISEKSEIFDDQFSVERPDGSNFTLKIRSTKLEDSAMYFCASSDQGLGETQYFGPGTRLLVL.